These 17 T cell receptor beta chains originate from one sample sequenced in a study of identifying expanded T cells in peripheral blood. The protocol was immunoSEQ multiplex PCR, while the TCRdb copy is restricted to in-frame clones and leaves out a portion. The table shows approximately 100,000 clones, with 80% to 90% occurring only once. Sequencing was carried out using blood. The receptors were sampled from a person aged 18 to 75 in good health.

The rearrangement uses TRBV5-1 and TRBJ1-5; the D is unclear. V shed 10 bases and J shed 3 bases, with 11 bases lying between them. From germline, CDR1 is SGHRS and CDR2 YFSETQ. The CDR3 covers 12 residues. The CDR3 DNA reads TGCGCCTACGACCGAAACAATCAGCCCCAGCATTTT. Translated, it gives CAYDRNNQPQHF.

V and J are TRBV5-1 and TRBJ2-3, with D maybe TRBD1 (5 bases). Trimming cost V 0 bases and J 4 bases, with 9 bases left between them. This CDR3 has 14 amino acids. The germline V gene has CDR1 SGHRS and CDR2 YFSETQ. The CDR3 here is CASSLGQLSDTQYF. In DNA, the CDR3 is TGCGCCAGCAGCTTGGGACAGTTATCAGATACGCAGTATTTT. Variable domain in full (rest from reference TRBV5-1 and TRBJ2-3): KAGVTQTPRYLIKTRGQQVTLSCSPISGHRSVSWYQQTPGQGLQFLFEYFSETQRNKGNFPGRFSGRQFSNSRSEMNVSTLELGDSALYLCASSLGQLSDTQYFGPGTRLTVL.

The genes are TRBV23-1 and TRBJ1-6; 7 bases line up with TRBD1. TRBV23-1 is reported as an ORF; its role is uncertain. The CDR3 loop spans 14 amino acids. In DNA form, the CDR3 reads TGCGTCCTCAAGTGGGGGGACAGAAATTCACCCCTCCACTTT. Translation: CVLKWGDRNSPLHF.

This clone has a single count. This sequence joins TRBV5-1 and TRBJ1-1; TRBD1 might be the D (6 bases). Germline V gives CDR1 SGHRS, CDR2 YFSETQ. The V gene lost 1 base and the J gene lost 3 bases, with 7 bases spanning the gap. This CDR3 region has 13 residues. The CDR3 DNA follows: TGCGCCAGCAGCTTGAGGGGGGACACTGAAGCTTTCTTT. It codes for CASSLRGDTEAFF.

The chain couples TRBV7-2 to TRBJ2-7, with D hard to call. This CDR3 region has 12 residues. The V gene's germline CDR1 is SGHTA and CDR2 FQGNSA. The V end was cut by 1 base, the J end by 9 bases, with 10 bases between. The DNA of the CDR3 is TGTGCCAGCAGCTTAGATCTAAGTGGGCAGTACTTC. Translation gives CASSLDLSGQYF.

The CDR3 loop is CASSLALSTRGETQYF. The CDR3 bases are TGTGCCAGCAGCTTAGCGTTGTCAACCCGGGGGGAGACCCAGTACTTC. The chain employs TRBV7-9 and TRBJ2-5; tentative D call: TRBD2 (6 bases). This CDR3 has 16 residues. Germline values: CDR1 SEHNR, CDR2 FQNEAQ (reference sequence). The V end lost 0 bases, the J end lost 5 bases, and 16 bases lay between the germline ends. The entire variable domain, with the rest obtained from reference TRBV7-9 and TRBJ2-5, is as follows: DTGVSQNPRHKITKRGQNVTFRCDPISEHNRLYWYRQTLGQGPEFLTYFQNEAQLEKSRLLSDRFSAERPKGSFSTLEIQRTEQGDSAMYLCASSLALSTRGETQYFGPGTRLLVL.

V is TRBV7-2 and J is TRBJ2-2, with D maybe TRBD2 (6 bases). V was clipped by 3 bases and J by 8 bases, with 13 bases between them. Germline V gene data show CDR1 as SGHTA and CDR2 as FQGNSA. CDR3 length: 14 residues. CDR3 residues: CASSFGTAAGELFF. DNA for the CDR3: TGTGCCAGCAGCTTCGGGACTGCCGCTGGGGAGCTGTTTTTT. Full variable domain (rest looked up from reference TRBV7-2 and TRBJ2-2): GAGVSQSPSNKVTEKGKDVELRCDPISGHTALYWYRQSLGQGLEFLIYFQGNSAPDKSGLPSDRFSAERTGGSVSTLTIQRTQQEDSAVYLCASSFGTAAGELFFGEGSRLTVL.

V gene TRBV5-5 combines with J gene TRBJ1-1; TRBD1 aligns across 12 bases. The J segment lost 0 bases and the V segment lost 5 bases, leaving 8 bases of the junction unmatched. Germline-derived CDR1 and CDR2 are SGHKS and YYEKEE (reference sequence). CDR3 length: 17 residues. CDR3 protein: CASRQPGQGAVNTEAFF. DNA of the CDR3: TGTGCCAGCAGGCAGCCGGGACAGGGGGCCGTGAACACTGAAGCTTTCTTT.

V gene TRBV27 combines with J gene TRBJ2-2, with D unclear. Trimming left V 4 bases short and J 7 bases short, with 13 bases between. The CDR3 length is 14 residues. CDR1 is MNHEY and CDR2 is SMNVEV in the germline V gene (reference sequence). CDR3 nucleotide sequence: TGTGCCAGCAGTTCCGGGCTAGGAGTCGGGGAGCTGTTTTTT. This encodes CASSSGLGVGELFF.

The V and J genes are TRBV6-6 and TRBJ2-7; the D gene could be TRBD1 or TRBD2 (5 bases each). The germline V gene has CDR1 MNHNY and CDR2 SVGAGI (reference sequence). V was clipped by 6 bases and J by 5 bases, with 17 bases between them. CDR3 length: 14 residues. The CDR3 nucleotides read TGTGCCAGCAGCCCGCCTCGGGGCTTCCACGAGCAGTACTTC. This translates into CASSPPRGFHEQYF.

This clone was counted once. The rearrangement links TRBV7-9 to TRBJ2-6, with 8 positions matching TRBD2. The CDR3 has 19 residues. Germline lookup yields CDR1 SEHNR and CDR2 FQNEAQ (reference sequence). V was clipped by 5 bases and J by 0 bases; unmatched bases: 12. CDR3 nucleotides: TGTGCCAGCAGCCCAGTTCCGTCGCTAGCGGGCTCTGGGGCCAACGTCCTGACTTTC. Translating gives CASSPVPSLAGSGANVLTF.

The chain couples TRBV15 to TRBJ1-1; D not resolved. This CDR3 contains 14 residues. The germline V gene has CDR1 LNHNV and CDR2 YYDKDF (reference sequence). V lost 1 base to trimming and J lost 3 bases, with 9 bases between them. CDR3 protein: CATSRATSDTEAFF. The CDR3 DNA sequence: TGTGCCACCAGCAGAGCGACCTCGGACACTGAAGCTTTCTTT.

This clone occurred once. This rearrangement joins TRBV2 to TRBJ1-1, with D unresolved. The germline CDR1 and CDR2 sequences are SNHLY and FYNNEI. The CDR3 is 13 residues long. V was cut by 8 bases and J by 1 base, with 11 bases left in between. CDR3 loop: CASRRDRNTEAFF. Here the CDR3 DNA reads TGTGCCAGCCGGCGGGATCGGAACACTGAAGCTTTCTTT.

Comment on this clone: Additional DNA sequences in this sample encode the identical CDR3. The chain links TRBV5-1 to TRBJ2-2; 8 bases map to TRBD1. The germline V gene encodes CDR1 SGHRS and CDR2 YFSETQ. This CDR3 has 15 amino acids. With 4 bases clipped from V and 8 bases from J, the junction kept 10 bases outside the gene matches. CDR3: CASSRGQGVTGELFF. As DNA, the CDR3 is TGCGCCAGCAGCCGCGGACAGGGAGTCACTGGGGAGCTGTTTTTT.

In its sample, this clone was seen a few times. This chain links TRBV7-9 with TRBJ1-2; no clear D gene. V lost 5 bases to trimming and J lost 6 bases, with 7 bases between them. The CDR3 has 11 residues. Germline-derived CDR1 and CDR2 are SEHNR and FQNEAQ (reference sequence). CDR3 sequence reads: CASSPSHGYTF. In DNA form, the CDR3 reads TGTGCCAGCAGCCCAAGTCATGGCTACACCTTC.

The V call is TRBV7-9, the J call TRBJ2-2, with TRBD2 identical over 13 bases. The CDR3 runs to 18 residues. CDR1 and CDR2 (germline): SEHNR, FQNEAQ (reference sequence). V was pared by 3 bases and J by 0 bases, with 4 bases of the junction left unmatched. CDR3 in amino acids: CASSFSGLAGANTGELFF. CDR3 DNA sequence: TGTGCCAGCAGCTTTTCAGGACTAGCGGGGGCGAACACCGGGGAGCTGTTTTTT.

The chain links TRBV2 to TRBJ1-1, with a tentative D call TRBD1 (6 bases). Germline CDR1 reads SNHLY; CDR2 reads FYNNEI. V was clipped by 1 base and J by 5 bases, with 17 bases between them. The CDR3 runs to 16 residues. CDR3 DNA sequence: TGTGCCAGCAGTGAAGATGCAGGGGCCCGGAGGACTGAAGCTTTCTTT. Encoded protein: CASSEDAGARRTEAFF.